A single sample gave rise to the 21 T cell receptor beta chains below, sequenced in a study of memory CD4+ T cells and cytomegalovirus serostatus. Only in-frame clones appear in the TCRdb table, and some are missing; sequencing was by immunoSEQ multiplex PCR. There are about 92,000 clones in the sample; 80% occur only once, and about 3.5% lies in the top ten. The sort gate was single viable CD3+CD4+CD8-CD45RO+ cells for memory CD4+ T cells. Sequencing used memory CD4+ T cells from blood. The receptors were sampled from an adult in good health and CMV-seropositive.

The rearrangement uses TRBV7-2 and TRBJ2-1, with D unresolved. V lost 1 base and J 6 bases, leaving 22 bases between the germline ends. Germline CDR1 SGHTA, CDR2 FQGNSA. CDR3 length: 18 residues. The CDR3 spells CASSLDRPVVGYGNEQFF. The CDR3 coding sequence is TGTGCCAGCAGCTTAGATCGTCCGGTCGTAGGCTACGGCAATGAGCAGTTCTTC.

V usage is TRBV6-6 and J usage is TRBJ2-1; tentative D call: TRBD2 (5 bases). V was cut by 5 bases and J by 9 bases, with 14 bases left in between. Germline CDR1 reads MNHNY; CDR2 reads SVGAGI (reference sequence). This CDR3 is built from 13 residues. Here the CDR3 reads CASSGPGVVEQFF. CDR3 nucleotide sequence: TGTGCCAGCAGTGGCCCCGGGGTTGTTGAGCAGTTCTTC.

The rearrangement uses TRBV27 and TRBJ2-1; 9 bases agree with TRBD2. This CDR3 region has 13 residues. Germline V gene data show CDR1 as MNHEY and CDR2 as SMNVEV (reference sequence). Losses at the gene ends were 2 bases for V and 12 bases for J; bases not matched to a gene: 5. The DNA of the CDR3 is TGTGCCAGCAGTTTAAAACTAGCGGGTACGCAGTTCTTC. The encoded protein is CASSLKLAGTQFF.

This chain links TRBV19 with TRBJ1-4; 7 nucleotides align to TRBD1. J gave up 8 bases and V 3 bases, and 9 bases lay outside the gene matches. CDR3 length equals 15 residues. Germline-derived CDR1 and CDR2 are LNHDA and SQIVND (reference sequence). CDR3 amino acids: CASSMTGTAGEKLFF. In DNA, the CDR3 is TGTGCCAGTAGTATGACAGGGACGGCTGGCGAAAAACTGTTTTTT.

The chain is built from TRBV2 and TRBJ1-5, with D unresolved. With 1 base removed from V and 0 bases from J, the gap between germline ends came to 7 bases. Germline V CDR1 and CDR2: SNHLY, FYNNEI. This CDR3 spans 15 amino acids. CDR3 sequence: CASSEGRYSNQPQHF. CDR3 in DNA: TGTGCCAGCAGTGAAGGACGGTATAGCAATCAGCCCCAGCATTTT.

On this clone itself: One end of the junction varies from germline; a read error may be responsible. The chain couples TRBV7-9 to TRBJ2-1; TRBD2 is a possible D gene (5 bases). The CDR3 has 13 residues. Germline CDR1 and CDR2: SEHNR and FQNEAQ (reference sequence). CDR3 nucleotides: TGTGCCAGCAGCCTGGACTCCTTCAATGAGCAGTTCTTC. Translation: CASSLDSFNEQFF.

The chain combines TRBV19 with TRBJ1-2, with D perhaps TRBD1 (5 bases). Deletions cut 3 bases from V and 3 bases from J, with 14 bases between. Germline V CDR1 and CDR2: LNHDA, SQIVND (reference sequence). This CDR3 comprises 15 residues. CDR3 in amino acids: CASSIPGTFYYGYTF. Written as DNA, the CDR3 is TGTGCCAGTAGTATTCCTGGGACGTTTTACTATGGCTACACCTTC.

The chain links TRBV9 to TRBJ1-4, with a weak D call TRBD1 (5 bases). Trimming removed 3 bases at V and 4 bases at J, with 13 bases between. The CDR3 spans 15 residues. The germline gives CDR1 SGDLS, CDR2 YYNGEE. The CDR3 sequence is CASSDRDGLNEKLFF. CDR3 nucleotide sequence: TGTGCCAGCAGCGACCGGGACGGGCTTAATGAAAAACTGTTTTTT. Complete variable domain (other parts from reference TRBV9 and TRBJ1-4): DSGVTQTPKHLITATGQRVTLRCSPRSGDLSVYWYQQSLDQGLQFLIQYYNGEERAKGNILERFSAQQFPDLHSELNLSSLELGDSALYFCASSDRDGLNEKLFFGSGTQLSVL.

The V and J genes are TRBV29-1 and TRBJ1-1; unclear D gene. Per germline, CDR1 SQVTM and CDR2 ANQGSEA. The ends were cut back, 7 bases at V and 0 bases at J, with 12 bases in the middle. There are 13 residues in the CDR3. CDR3 DNA: TGCAGCGCAATCTCTGACCTGAACACTGAAGCTTTCTTT. This encodes CSAISDLNTEAFF.

This chain uses TRBV5-1 with TRBJ2-3; D assignment may be TRBD1 or TRBD2 (5 bases each). In germline, CDR1 is SGHRS, CDR2 YFSETQ. Trimming stripped 4 bases from V and 0 bases from J, with 9 bases between. The length of the CDR3 is 14 residues. CDR3 nucleotide sequence: TGCGCCAGCAGCCGGGGACCTAGCACAGATACGCAGTATTTT. Residues: CASSRGPSTDTQYF.

The rearrangement links TRBV7-2 to TRBJ2-1; 14 nucleotides agree with TRBD2. Looked up from germline, CDR1 is SGHTA and CDR2 is FQGNSA. The CDR3 contains 18 residues. J was trimmed by 4 bases and V by 5 bases; bases with no gene match: 10. CDR3 nucleotide sequence: TGTGCCAGCAGCCAGACTAGCGGGAGGGCGTATCAATACAATGAGCAGTTCTTC. Its protein product is CASSQTSGRAYQYNEQFF.

The chain is built from TRBV18 and TRBJ1-1, with D possibly matching TRBD1 (6 bases). Per the germline V gene, CDR1 is KGHSH and CDR2 is LQKENI. V was trimmed by 5 bases and J by 4 bases, leaving 8 bases between them. This CDR3 comprises 12 residues. The CDR3 bases are TGTGCCAGCTCATCACAGGGCACTGAAGCTTTCTTT. It specifies CASSSQGTEAFF.

V usage is TRBV7-9 and J usage is TRBJ2-7; no reliable D call. This CDR3 has 13 residues. Per the germline V gene, CDR1 is SEHNR and CDR2 is FQNEAQ (reference sequence). Trimming left V 7 bases short and J 1 base short, with 11 bases between. The CDR3 protein is CASTLWGSYEQYF. CDR3 coding DNA: TGTGCCAGCACCCTGTGGGGTTCCTACGAGCAGTACTTC.

The V call is TRBV18, the J call TRBJ2-3; no reliable D call. The CDR3 has 13 residues. Trimming shortened V by 4 bases and J by 2 bases, and 7 bases separated the two germline ends. From germline, CDR1 is KGHSH and CDR2 LQKENI. The CDR3 here is CASSQTHTDTQYF. DNA of the CDR3: TGTGCCAGCTCACAAACACACACAGATACGCAGTATTTT.

In regard to this clone: Germline is not matched at one junction end, which may reflect a read error. This rearrangement joins TRBV7-9 to TRBJ1-1; a possible D gene is TRBD1 (6 bases). From germline, CDR1 is SEHNR and CDR2 FQNEAQ (reference sequence). The CDR3 loop spans 14 amino acids. CDR3 nucleotide sequence: TGTGCCAGCAGCATAGCCACAGGGAGAGCTGAAGCTTTCTTT. It specifies CASSIATGRAEAFF.

The J gene is TRBJ2-5, the V gene TRBV9, with D possibly called TRBD1 or TRBD2 (5 bases each). Deletions cut 0 bases from V and 5 bases from J, with 11 bases between. The CDR3 contains 14 residues. CDR1 is SGDLS, CDR2 YYNGEE, per germline. This chain's CDR3 is CASSVGGAGETQYF. DNA of the CDR3: TGTGCCAGCAGCGTAGGAGGGGCTGGCGAGACCCAGTACTTC.

DNA of the CDR3: TGTGCCAGCAGTGAGCGGACAGGCTACAATGAGCAGTTCTTC. Translation gives CASSERTGYNEQFF. V is TRBV2 and J is TRBJ2-1; 7 bases are shared with TRBD1. The CDR3 has 14 residues. The junction had 2 bases not matched to a gene; V was cut back by 3 bases and J by 3 bases. The germline V gene encodes CDR1 SNHLY and CDR2 FYNNEI.

This sequence joins TRBV28 and TRBJ2-5; 8 bases line up with TRBD2. Germline assignment: CDR1 MDHEN and CDR2 SYDVKM. There are 17 residues in the CDR3. J lost 2 bases, V lost 2 bases, and 10 bases had no gene match. The CDR3 DNA follows: TGTGCCAGCAGTTTACTATCCGGGGGGGTGAGGCAAGAGACCCAGTACTTC. Encoded protein: CASSLLSGGVRQETQYF.

J is TRBJ1-1 and V is TRBV7-9; D is perhaps TRBD1 (6 bases). The ends were cut back, 8 bases at V and 7 bases at J, with 17 bases in the middle. The length of the CDR3 is 13 residues. From germline, CDR1 is SEHNR and CDR2 FQNEAQ (reference sequence). DNA of the CDR3: TGTGCCAGCCAGACACAGGGTGGGGGTGAAGCTTTCTTT. It codes for CASQTQGGGEAFF.

The rearrangement joins TRBV5-5 to TRBJ2-6; D gene ambiguous. This CDR3 comprises 16 residues. Germline CDR1 reads SGHKS; CDR2 reads YYEKEE (reference sequence). V shed 5 bases and J shed 1 base, with 13 bases lying between them. The DNA of the CDR3 is TGTGCCAGCAGACCCTCACCTAGTTCTGGGGCCAACGTCCTGACTTTC. It encodes CASRPSPSSGANVLTF.

This chain uses TRBV6-5 with TRBJ1-1, with TRBD1 matching 8 bases. The V gene end was trimmed by 6 bases and the J gene end by 4 bases; junction bases not matched to a gene: 4. The CDR3 contains 13 residues. Germline CDR1 is MNHEY and CDR2 is SVGAGI. The CDR3 DNA reads TGTGCCAGCAGCAGGGGGCCGAGCACTGAAGCTTTCTTT. Encoded protein: CASSRGPSTEAFF.